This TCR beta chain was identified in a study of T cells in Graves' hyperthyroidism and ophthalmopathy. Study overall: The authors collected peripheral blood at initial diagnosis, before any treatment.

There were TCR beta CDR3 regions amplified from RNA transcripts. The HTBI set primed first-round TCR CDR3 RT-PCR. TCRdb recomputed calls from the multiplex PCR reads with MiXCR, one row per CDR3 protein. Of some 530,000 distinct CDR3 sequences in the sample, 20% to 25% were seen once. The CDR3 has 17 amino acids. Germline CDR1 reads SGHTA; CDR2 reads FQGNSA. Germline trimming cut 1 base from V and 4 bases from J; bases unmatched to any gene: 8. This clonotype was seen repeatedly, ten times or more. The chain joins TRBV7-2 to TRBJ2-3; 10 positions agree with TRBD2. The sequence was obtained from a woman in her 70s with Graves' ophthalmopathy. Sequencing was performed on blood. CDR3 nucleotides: TGTGCCAGCAGCTTAGTGGGCAGCGGGAGGGCGGCAGATACGCAGTATTTT. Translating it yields CASSLVGSGRAADTQYF.